This paragraph reports one T cell receptor beta chain. Patients of the Seattle cohort, enrolled during active infection, were followed longitudinally. This CDR3 is 16 amino acids long. Between the trimmed V and J ends, which lost 7 bases and 0 bases, there was a span of 16 bases. The germline gives CDR1 LNHDA, CDR2 SQIVND (reference sequence). This entry belongs to a study of blood T cell repertoires in COVID-19. Study in general: The origin of the acute and convalescent COVID-19 samples was the United States, Italy and Spain. T cells, B-cell-depleted T cells, or PBMCs provided the cDNA or gDNA that served as material.

In the original processing: Reference gene primer amplification yielded estimated nucleated cell counts. The data were produced by immunoSEQ multiplex PCR, yet TCRdb's version contains in-frame clones alone and is incomplete. V, J and clone size reflect that table, while D and trimming were determined from the DNA. The profile shows some 150,000 clones, about 90% of them singletons. The rearrangement joins TRBV19 to TRBJ1-3; maybe TRBD1 (5 bases). This sequence originates from a woman aged 55-70 years with COVID-19, enrolled during active disease. The sequenced sample was peripheral blood. The CDR3 DNA reads as TGTGCCAGTAACGGGTATGGGCAGGGCTCTGGAAACACCATATATTTT. Amino acids: CASNGYGQGSGNTIYF.